The sequence of this T cell receptor (beta chain) was determined in a study of Graves' ophthalmopathy and Graves' hyperthyroidism. This CDR3 contains 18 residues. Germline-derived CDR1 and CDR2 are SGHDN and FVKESK. V lost 4 bases and J lost 4; bases outside the gene matches: 14. Amplification of the TCR beta CDR3 regions used RNA transcripts (as template). First-round RT-PCR relied on HTBI primers, and a second-round multiplex PCR came next. TCRdb re-analysed the multiplex PCR reads in MiXCR, keeping a single row per CDR3 protein. Among about 1.2 million distinct CDR3 sequences listed, 35% to 45% were seen once. With respect to this clonotype: A read error may explain this, as a much larger clone is one base away.

The rearrangement links TRBV14 to TRBJ2-5; 11 nucleotides match TRBD2. The receptor comes from an adult man with Graves' hyperthyroidism. Source material: peripheral blood or thyroid tissue (not recorded which). The CDR3 DNA follows: TGTGCCAGCAGCCGTTATCATCCGACTAGCGGGATCTTAGAGACCCAGTACTTC. Residues: CASSRYHPTSGILETQYF. Full variable domain (outside the CDR3, taken from reference TRBV14 and TRBJ2-5): EAGVTQFPSHSVIEKGQTVTLRCDPISGHDNLYWYRRVMGKEIKFLLHFVKESKQDESGMPNNRFLAERTGGTYSTLKVQPAELEDSGVYFCASSRYHPTSGILETQYFGPGTRLLVL.